This T cell receptor beta chain is drawn from a study of blood T cell repertoires in COVID-19. Unmatched junction bases numbered 6, after V lost 1 base and J lost 2 bases. The CDR3 contains 17 residues. Germline CDR1 reads KGHSH; CDR2 reads LQKENI. Produced via immunoSEQ multiplex PCR; TCRdb's table is partial and in-frame only. The sample holds over 100,000 clones, 85% to 90% seen once. The source of this sequence is a human donor in a cohort sampled during active COVID-19. The chain employs TRBV18 and TRBJ2-1, with 9 bases that match TRBD2. The sequenced material came from peripheral blood. This CDR3 reads CASSPRLAGNPYNEQFF. As DNA, the CDR3 is TGTGCCAGCTCACCACGGCTAGCGGGAAACCCCTACAATGAGCAGTTCTTC.